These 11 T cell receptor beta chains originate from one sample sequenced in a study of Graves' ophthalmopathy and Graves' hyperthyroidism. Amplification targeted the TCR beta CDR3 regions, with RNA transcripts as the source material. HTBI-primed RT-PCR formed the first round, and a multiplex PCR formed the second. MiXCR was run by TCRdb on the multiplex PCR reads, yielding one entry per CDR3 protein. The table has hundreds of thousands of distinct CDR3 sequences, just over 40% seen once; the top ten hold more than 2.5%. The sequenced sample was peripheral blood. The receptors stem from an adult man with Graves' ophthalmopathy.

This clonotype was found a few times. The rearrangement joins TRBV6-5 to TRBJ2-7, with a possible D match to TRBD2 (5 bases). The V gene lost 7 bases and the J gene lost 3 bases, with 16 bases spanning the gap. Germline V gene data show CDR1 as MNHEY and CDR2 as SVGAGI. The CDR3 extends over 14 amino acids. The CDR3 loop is CASTEMAGNYEQYF. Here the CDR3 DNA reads TGTGCCAGCACCGAAATGGCGGGTAACTACGAGCAGTACTTC.

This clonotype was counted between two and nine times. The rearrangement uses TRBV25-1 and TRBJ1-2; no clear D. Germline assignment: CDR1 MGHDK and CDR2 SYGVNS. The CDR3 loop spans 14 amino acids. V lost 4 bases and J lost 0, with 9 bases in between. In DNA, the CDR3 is TGTGCCAGCAGTGCTAGCACCCCTAACTATGGCTACACCTTC. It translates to CASSASTPNYGYTF.

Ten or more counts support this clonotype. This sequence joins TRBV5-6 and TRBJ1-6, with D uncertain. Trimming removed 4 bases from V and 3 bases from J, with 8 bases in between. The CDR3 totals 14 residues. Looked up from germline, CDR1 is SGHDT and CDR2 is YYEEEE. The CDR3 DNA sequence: TGTGCCAGCAGCCCGGCCCACTATAATTCACCCCTCCACTTT. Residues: CASSPAHYNSPLHF.

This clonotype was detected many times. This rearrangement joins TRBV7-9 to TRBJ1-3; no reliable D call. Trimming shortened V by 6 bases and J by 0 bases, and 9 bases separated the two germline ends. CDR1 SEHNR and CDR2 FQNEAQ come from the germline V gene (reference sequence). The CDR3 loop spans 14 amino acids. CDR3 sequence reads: CASRTGISGNTIYF. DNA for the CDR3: TGTGCCAGCAGAACGGGGATCTCTGGAAACACCATATATTTT.

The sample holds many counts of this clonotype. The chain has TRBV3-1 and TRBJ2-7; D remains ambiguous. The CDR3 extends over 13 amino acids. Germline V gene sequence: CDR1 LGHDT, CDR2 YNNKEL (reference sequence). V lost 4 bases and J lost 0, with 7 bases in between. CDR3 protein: CASSPLSSYEQYF. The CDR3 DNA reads TGTGCCAGCAGCCCGCTGAGCTCCTACGAGCAGTACTTC.

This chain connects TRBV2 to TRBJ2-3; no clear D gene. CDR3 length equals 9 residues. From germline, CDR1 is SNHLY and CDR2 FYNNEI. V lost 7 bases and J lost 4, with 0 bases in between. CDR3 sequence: CASTDTQYF. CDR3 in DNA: TGTGCCAGCACAGATACGCAGTATTTT.

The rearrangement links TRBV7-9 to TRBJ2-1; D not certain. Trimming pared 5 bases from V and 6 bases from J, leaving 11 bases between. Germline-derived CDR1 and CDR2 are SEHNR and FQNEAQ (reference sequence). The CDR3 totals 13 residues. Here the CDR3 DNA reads TGTGCCAGCAGCCTACGTACCCTCAATGAGCAGTTCTTC. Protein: CASSLRTLNEQFF.

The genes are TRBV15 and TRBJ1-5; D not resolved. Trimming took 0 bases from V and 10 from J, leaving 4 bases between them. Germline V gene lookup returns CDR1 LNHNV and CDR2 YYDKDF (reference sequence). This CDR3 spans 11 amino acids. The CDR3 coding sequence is TGTGCCACCAGCAGAGACGGCCCCCAGCATTTT. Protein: CATSRDGPQHF.

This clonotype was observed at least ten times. The CDR3 DNA sequence: TGTGCCAGCAGTATCGGGACAGGGGGCGGTGAGACCCAGTACTTC. This codes for CASSIGTGGGETQYF. The rearrangement joins TRBV6-1 to TRBJ2-5; TRBD1 aligns across 12 bases. The CDR3 has 15 amino acids. V lost 5 bases and J lost 5; bases outside the gene matches: 6. Germline V lookup: CDR1 MNHNS, CDR2 SASEGT.

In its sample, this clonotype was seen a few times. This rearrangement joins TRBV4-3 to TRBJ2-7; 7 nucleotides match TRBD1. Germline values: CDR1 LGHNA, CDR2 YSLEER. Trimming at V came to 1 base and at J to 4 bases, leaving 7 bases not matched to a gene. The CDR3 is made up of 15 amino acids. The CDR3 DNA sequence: TGCGCCAGCAGCCAAGGGTGGGACAGTGAGTACGAGCAGTACTTC. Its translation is CASSQGWDSEYEQYF.

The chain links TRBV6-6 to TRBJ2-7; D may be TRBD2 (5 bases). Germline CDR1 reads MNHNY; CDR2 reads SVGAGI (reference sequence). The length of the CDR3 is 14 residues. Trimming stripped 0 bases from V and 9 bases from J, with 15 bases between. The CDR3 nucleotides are TGTGCCAGCAGTTACTCTGAGGGTTCGGGCGGGCAGTACTTC. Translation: CASSYSEGSGGQYF.